This entry describes one T cell receptor (beta chain). The antigen remains undetermined. MiXCR, applied by TCRdb to the 5' RACE reads, yields one record per CDR3 protein. The data contain about 620,000 distinct CDR3 sequences, roughly 18% of them seen just once; the ten biggest clones take up about 12%. The data stem from a study of T-cell memory formation after mild COVID-19. The study, taken as a whole, reports: Whereas later expanders leaned CD4+, clones contracting day 15 to 85 showed a balanced CD4/CD8 makeup.

Germline lookup yields CDR1 LNHNV and CDR2 YYDKDF (reference sequence). The CDR3 has 15 amino acids. The junction had 11 bases not matched to a gene; V was cut back by 8 bases and J by 5 bases. V is TRBV15 and J is TRBJ2-1, with TRBD2 matching 8 bases. The TCR sequence derives from an adult woman who had mild COVID-19 (a few samples of this study predate the infection). Cell type and time point are not known. Sample: PBMCs or a T cell subset sorted from them (not recorded which). The CDR3 loop reads CATELLKRGNNEQFF. The DNA of the CDR3 is TGTGCCACCGAGCTTCTTAAGCGGGGGAACAATGAGCAGTTCTTC.